Sequencing of this T cell receptor beta chain was carried out in a study of T cells in Graves' hyperthyroidism and ophthalmopathy. This clonotype occurred a few times. Germline CDR1 and CDR2: MNHEY and SVGAGI. V lost 0 bases, J lost 7 bases, and 2 bases stayed unmatched. The length of the CDR3 is 14 residues. From RNA transcripts, TCR beta CDR3 regions were amplified. TCR CDR3 underwent first-round RT-PCR with the HTBI primer set. Via MiXCR, TCRdb re-called the multiplex PCR reads, giving one row per CDR3 protein. Of 500,000 to 650,000 distinct CDR3 sequences listed, roughly 15% are singletons. This receptor was taken from a woman in her fifties or sixties with Graves' ophthalmopathy. Sequences were obtained from blood. The chain employs TRBV6-5 and TRBJ2-1, with 8 bases aligning to TRBD1. The CDR3 bases are TGTGCCAGCAGTTACTCTCGGACAGGGAATGAGCAGTTCTTC. It yields the protein CASSYSRTGNEQFF.